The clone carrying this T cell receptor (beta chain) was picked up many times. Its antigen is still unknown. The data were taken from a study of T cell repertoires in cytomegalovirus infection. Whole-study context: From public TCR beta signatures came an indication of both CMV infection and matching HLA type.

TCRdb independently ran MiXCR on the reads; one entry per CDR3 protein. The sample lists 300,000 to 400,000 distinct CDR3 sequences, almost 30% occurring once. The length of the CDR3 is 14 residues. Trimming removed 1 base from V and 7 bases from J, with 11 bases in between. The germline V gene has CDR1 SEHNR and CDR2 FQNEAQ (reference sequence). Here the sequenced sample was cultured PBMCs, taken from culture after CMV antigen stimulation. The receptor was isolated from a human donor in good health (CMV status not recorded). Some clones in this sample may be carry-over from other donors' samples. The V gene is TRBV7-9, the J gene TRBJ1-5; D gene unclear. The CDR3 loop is CASSLGGSPQPQHF. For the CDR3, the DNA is TGTGCCAGCAGCTTAGGTGGGTCTCCCCAGCCCCAGCATTTT.